This TCR beta chain originates from a study of blood T cell repertoires in COVID-19. TCRdb's copy holds only in-frame clones and misses some; the assay was immunoSEQ multiplex PCR. Of about 240,000 clones listed, around 88% are singletons. Germline V CDR1 and CDR2: LNHNV, YYDKDF (reference sequence). V lost 0 bases to trimming and J lost 1 base; unmatched junction nucleotides: 8. This CDR3 contains 17 residues. The sequenced sample was PBMCs or T cells enriched from blood (not recorded which). The sequence derives from a woman in her thirties who had recovered from COVID-19. This chain uses TRBV15 with TRBJ2-5; 7 positions agree with TRBD2. CDR3 DNA: TGTGCCACCAGCAGAGACCAGCTTTGGGGGGGCCAAGAGACCCAGTACTTC. Amino acids: CATSRDQLWGGQETQYF.